One sample yielded the 5 T cell receptor beta chains listed below, sequenced in a study of T cell clonality in common variable immunodeficiency. Using immunoSEQ multiplex PCR, the repertoire was profiled, and TCRdb retains in-frame clones only, with some absent. There are tens of thousands of clones in the sample, none observed a single time. The sample was peripheral blood mononuclear cells. Receptor source: a person aged 18 to 75 in good health.

In this sample, this clone turned up many times. The sequenced fragment ends 3 residues before the CDR3 boundary, so the rest is inferred from the germline J gene. This chain links TRBV7-2 with TRBJ1-5, with 10 bases aligning to TRBD1. Trimming at V came to 5 bases and at J to 7 bases, leaving 8 bases not matched to a gene. Germline assignment: CDR1 SGHTA and CDR2 FQGNSA. The CDR3 extends over 15 amino acids. The CDR3 DNA, read in part, is TGTGCCAGCAGCCCATGGACAGGGGGTGAACAGCCC. Protein: CASSPWTGGEQP. The whole CDR3 sequence is CASSPWTGGEQPQHF.

This clone was detected ten times or more. Coverage ceases 3 residues before the CDR3 finishes, and the germline J gene fills in the end. V is TRBV18 and J is TRBJ2-1, with no clear D. Trimming pared 3 bases from V and 4 bases from J, leaving 13 bases between. Per the germline V gene, CDR1 is KGHSH and CDR2 is LQKENI. The CDR3 consists of 15 residues. CDR3 DNA, as far as it was read: TGTGCCAGCTCACCGCTAAGCAGGTTATACAATGAG. Translation gives CASSPLSRLYNE. Given in full, the CDR3 is CASSPLSRLYNEQFF.

This clone was counted at least ten times. The observed sequence ends 3 residues before the CDR3 terminus, with the missing tail filled in from the germline J gene. The rearrangement joins TRBV7-6 to TRBJ2-5; 8 nucleotides match TRBD2. Trimming took 5 bases from V and 1 from J; bases not matched to a gene: 6. This CDR3 comprises 15 residues. The germline V gene encodes CDR1 SGHVS and CDR2 FNYEAQ. The CDR3 sequence is CASSTGGVTQETQYF. Incomplete CDR3 DNA: TGTGCCAGCAGCACCGGGGGGGTGACCCAAGAGACC.

This clone was detected ten times or more. The CDR3 end lies 3 residues beyond the end of the read and is filled in from the germline J gene. The V call is TRBV12-3 or TRBV12-4, the J call TRBJ2-1, with 10 nucleotides matching TRBD2. This CDR3 spans 15 amino acids. Losses at the gene ends were 5 bases for V and 4 bases for J; bases not matched to a gene: 5. CDR3 residues: CASSLTSGLYNEQFF. CDR3 bases read: TGTGCCAGCAGTCTGACTAGCGGGTTATACAATGAG.

This clone has at least ten counts. The read is 3 residues too short to cover the CDR3 end, so that end is filled in from the germline J gene. The chain is built from TRBV7-8 and TRBJ1-1; maybe TRBD1 (5 bases). V was trimmed by 1 base and J by 7 bases, leaving 10 bases between them. The CDR3 runs to 13 residues. Germline values: CDR1 SGHVS, CDR2 FQNEAQ. The CDR3 sequence is CASSLGPGSEAFF. Incomplete CDR3 DNA: TGTGCCAGCAGCTTAGGACCAGGGAGTGAA.